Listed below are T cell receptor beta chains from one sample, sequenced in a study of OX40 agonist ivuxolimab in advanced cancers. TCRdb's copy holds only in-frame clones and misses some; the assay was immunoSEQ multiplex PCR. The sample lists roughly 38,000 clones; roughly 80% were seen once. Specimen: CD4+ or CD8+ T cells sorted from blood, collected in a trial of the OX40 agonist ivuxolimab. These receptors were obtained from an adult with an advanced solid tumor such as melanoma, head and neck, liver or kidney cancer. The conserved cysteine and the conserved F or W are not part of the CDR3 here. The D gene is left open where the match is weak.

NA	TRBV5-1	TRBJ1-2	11	ASSLEGNYGYT
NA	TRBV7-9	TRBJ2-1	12	ASSLAVGYNEQF
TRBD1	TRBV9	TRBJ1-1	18	ASRPGQGGGSLRGATEAF
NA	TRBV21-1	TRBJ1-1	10	ASSRQGYDDF
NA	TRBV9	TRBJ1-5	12	ASSVAGDGQPQH
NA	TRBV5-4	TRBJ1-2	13	ASSLSKGNPYGYT
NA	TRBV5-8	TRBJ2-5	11	ASSFPRQETQY
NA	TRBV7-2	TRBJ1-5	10	ASRVGNQPQH
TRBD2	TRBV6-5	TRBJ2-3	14	ASSSAGVSSTDTQY
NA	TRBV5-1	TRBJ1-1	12	ASSFTGLATEAF
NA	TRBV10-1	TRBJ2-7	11	ASSELGTYEQY
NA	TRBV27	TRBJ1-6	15	ASSSTLLPSGDSPLH
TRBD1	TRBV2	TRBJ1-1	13	ASLTGGTANTEAF
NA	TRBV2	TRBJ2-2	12	ASLWSPNTGELF
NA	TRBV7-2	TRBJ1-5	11	ASSLEPNQPQH
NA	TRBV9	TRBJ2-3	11	ASSVTGRDTQY
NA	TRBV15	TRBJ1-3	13	ATSGSGALGNTIY
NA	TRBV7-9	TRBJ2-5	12	ASSLRTAQETQY
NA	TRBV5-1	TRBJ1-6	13	ASSRWGGGNSPLH
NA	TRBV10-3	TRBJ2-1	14	AIRPDIWGAGNEQF
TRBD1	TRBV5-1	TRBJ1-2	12	ASSFDRVASGYT
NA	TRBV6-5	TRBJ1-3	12	ASRALDSGNTIY
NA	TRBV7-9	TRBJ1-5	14	ASSLGWLGGNQPQH
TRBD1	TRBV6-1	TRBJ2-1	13	ASIVQGAGDNEQF
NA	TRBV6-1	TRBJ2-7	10	ASEGASYEQY
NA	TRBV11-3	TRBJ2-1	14	ASSLDAAYSYNEQF
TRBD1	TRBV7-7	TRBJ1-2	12	ASSLVMPGTENT
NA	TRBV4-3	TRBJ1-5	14	ASSQDLGAFHQPQH
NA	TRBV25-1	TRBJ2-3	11	ASSESYTDTQY
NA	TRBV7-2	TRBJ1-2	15	ASSLDSGLAGAKGYT
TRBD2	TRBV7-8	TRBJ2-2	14	ASSPGTSGGTGELF
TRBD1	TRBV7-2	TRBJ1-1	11	ASSSTRQGKAF
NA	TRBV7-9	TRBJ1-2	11	ASDGWRDYGYT
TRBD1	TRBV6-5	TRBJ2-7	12	ASSRTGVSYEQY
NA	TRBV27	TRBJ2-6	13	ASSPQGSGANVLT
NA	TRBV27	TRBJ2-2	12	ASGGGRITGELF
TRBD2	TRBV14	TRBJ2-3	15	ASSQVSPSGGADTQY
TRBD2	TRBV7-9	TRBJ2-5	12	ASTIAGASETQY
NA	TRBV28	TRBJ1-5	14	ASSLLGGSSNQPQH
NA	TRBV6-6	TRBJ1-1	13	ASSYQGRANTEAF
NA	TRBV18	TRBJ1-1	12	ASSPSTVYTEAF
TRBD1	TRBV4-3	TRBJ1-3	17	ASSQDDPRGRLNGNTIY
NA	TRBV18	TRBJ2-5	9	ASSPEETQY
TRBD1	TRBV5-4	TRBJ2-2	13	ASNPGTGYTGELF
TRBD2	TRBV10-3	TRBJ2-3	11	AIGRDGEDTQY
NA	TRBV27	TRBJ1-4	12	ASRPGPGREKLF
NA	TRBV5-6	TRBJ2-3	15	ASSIGSRGRIVVAQY
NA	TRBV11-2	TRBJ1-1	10	ASSFKWGEAF
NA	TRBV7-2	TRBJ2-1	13	ASSLAAFSYNEQF
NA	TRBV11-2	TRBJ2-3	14	ASSLDFRGALDTQY
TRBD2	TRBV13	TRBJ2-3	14	ASSLALAGAGDTQY
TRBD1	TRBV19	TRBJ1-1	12	ASSRGQLNTEAF
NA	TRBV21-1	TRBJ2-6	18	ASSKRGKNRRDSGANVLT
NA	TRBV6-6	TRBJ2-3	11	ATRDGGPDTQY
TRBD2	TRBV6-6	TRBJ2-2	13	ASRGLAANTGELF
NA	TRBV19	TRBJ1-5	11	ASSEAVGGPQH
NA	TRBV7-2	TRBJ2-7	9	ASSLTYEQY